This T cell receptor (beta chain) was recovered during a study of molecular identifiers for immune sequencing clone quantification. Whole-study results and caveats: Clone sizes that are highly expanded could be underestimated when identical TCR molecules share a barcode. Effector cells kept over 99% of their molecules in clones above 20 RNA copies, while naive cells kept under 1% there.

Preparation of naive CD8 libraries involved roughly 18,000 to 1,100,000 sorted cells and 10%, 30% or 50% RNA. The sample holds a few counts of this clonotype. Antigen: not known. The CDR3 length is 16 residues. Germline V gene lookup returns CDR1 SGHAT and CDR2 FQNNGV. Trimming at V came to 5 bases and at J to 5 bases, leaving 15 bases not matched to a gene. TCRdb called the PCR reads again in MiXCR, with one record for every CDR3 protein. The table records under 650,000 distinct CDR3 sequences, just under 20% of them present only once. This TCR was recovered from a human donor in good health. Some libraries in this study had Jurkat cell RNA spiked in. Sequences were obtained from naive CD8+ T cells from blood, with Jurkat cell RNA spiked in. This sample's subset: FACS-sorted CD8+CD4-CCR7+CD45RA+ naive T cells. The chain is built from TRBV11-2 and TRBJ2-7, with 7 bases fitting TRBD2. CDR3 in DNA: TGTGCCAGCAGCCCCACGACTAGCTTCTTTTCGCACGAGCAGTACTTC. Its protein is CASSPTTSFFSHEQYF. The entire variable domain, with the rest obtained from reference TRBV11-2 and TRBJ2-7, is as follows: EAGVAQSPRYKIIEKRQSVAFWCNPISGHATLYWYQQILGQGPKLLIQFQNNGVVDDSQLPKDRFSAERLKGVDSTLKIQPAKLEDSAVYLCASSPTTSFFSHEQYFGPGTRLTVT.